The 21 T cell receptor beta chains in this list originate from one sample, sequenced in a study of spatial heterogeneity in lung cancer. TCRdb fed the 5' RACE reads into MiXCR, producing one record per CDR3 protein. The data hold some 83,000 distinct CDR3 sequences, with approximately 21% observed a single time. Time point indicated: sample taken at primary tumor resection. Researchers sequenced whole RNA taken from tumor, nontumor lung or frozen PBMC without sorting. The sample consisted of PBMCs, taken at surgery. The source is a male donor with early-stage non-small cell lung cancer.

This clonotype was picked up a small number of times. The CDR3 loop is CASSLGRQDYEQYF. The DNA for the CDR3 is TGTGCCAGCAGCTTAGGCCGGCAGGACTACGAGCAGTACTTC. The rearrangement uses TRBV11-2 and TRBJ2-7, with D hard to call. From germline, CDR1 is SGHAT and CDR2 FQNNGV. Trimming pared 1 base from V and 3 bases from J, leaving 10 bases between. CDR3 length equals 14 residues.

This clonotype was observed a handful of times. This sequence joins TRBV9 and TRBJ1-2; D gene unclear. V was shortened by 0 bases and J by 3 bases, with 3 bases between the two germline ends. CDR1 SGDLS and CDR2 YYNGEE come from the germline V gene. The CDR3 is made up of 12 amino acids. CDR3 loop: CASSVGDYGYTF. CDR3 sequence (DNA): TGTGCCAGCAGCGTAGGGGACTATGGCTACACCTTC. The variable domain in full, completed from reference TRBV9 and TRBJ1-2, reads DSGVTQTPKHLITATGQRVTLRCSPRSGDLSVYWYQQSLDQGLQFLIQYYNGEERAKGNILERFSAQQFPDLHSELNLSSLELGDSALYFCASSVGDYGYTFGSGTRLTVV.

The chain recombines TRBV9 with TRBJ2-5; 8 bases match TRBD1. Germline CDR1 and CDR2: SGDLS and YYNGEE. There are 15 residues in the CDR3. Germline trimming cut 2 bases from V and 5 bases from J; bases unmatched to any gene: 8. CDR3 bases: TGTGCCAGCAGCGTTGGGACAGGAGAGGGGGAGACCCAGTACTTC. This sequence encodes CASSVGTGEGETQYF.

As to this clonotype: A junction end diverges from the germline sequence, so it may reflect a read error. The J gene is TRBJ2-7, the V gene TRBV20-1, with D possibly matching TRBD1 (6 bases). Per the germline V gene, CDR1 is DFQATT and CDR2 is SNEGSKA (reference sequence). The CDR3 sequence is 12 residues long. CDR3 in amino acids: CSARGQAHNTHF. For the CDR3, the DNA is TGCAGTGCTAGAGGACAGGCACACAACACACACTTC.

This clonotype was detected only a few times. The chain links TRBV11-3 to TRBJ2-3, with D tentatively TRBD1 (5 bases). Trimming pared 3 bases from V and 4 bases from J, leaving 8 bases between. Germline V gene sequence: CDR1 SGHNT, CDR2 YENEEA. This CDR3 contains 13 residues. The DNA of the CDR3 is TGTGCCAGCAGCTTTGGGGCCTCAGATACGCAGTATTTT. It translates to CASSFGASDTQYF.

This rearrangement joins TRBV20-1 to TRBJ2-1; no clear D gene. The CDR3 is made up of 12 amino acids. CDR1 is DFQATT and CDR2 is SNEGSKA in the germline V gene (reference sequence). Trimming shortened V by 2 bases and J by 10 bases, and 12 bases separated the two germline ends. CDR3 coding DNA: TGCAGTGCTAGATCCCCAGCTCCCGAGCAGTTCTTC. This gives the protein CSARSPAPEQFF.

V usage is TRBV18 and J usage is TRBJ2-1; 7 bases match TRBD2. This CDR3 spans 13 amino acids. Germline CDR1 and CDR2: KGHSH and LQKENI. V gave up 0 bases and J gave up 9 bases; unmatched junction bases: 2. The CDR3 region has the DNA TGTGCCAGCTCACCACCGGGAGGGTTTGAGCAGTTCTTC. Residues: CASSPPGGFEQFF.

This clonotype came up once. This chain joins TRBV29-1 and TRBJ1-2, with D perhaps matching TRBD1 (5 bases). The germline V gene encodes CDR1 SQVTM and CDR2 ANQGSEA. V was clipped by 3 bases and J by 7 bases, with 15 bases between them. The CDR3 totals 13 residues. CDR3 DNA sequence: TGCAGCGTTGAGAGCCGACAGATCCCTGGCTACACCTTC. Translating gives CSVESRQIPGYTF.

This clonotype was counted a single time. This sequence joins TRBV20-1 and TRBJ2-7, with D uncertain. The CDR3 is 13 amino acids. The germline CDR1 and CDR2 sequences are DFQATT and SNEGSKA (reference sequence). Trimming stripped 0 bases from V and 3 bases from J, with 9 bases between. CDR3 in amino acids: CSARDGARYEQYF. CDR3 bases: TGCAGTGCTAGAGATGGCGCCCGCTACGAGCAGTACTTC.

CDR3 sequence (DNA): TGTGCCAGCAGCTTGTATATGGTCGGTCAGCCCCAGCATTTT. Encoded protein: CASSLYMVGQPQHF. The chain combines TRBV5-6 with TRBJ1-5, with no clear D. CDR3 length equals 14 residues. From germline, CDR1 is SGHDT and CDR2 YYEEEE. V lost 1 base and J 6 bases, leaving 11 bases between the germline ends.

The V and J genes are TRBV9 and TRBJ2-2, with 7 bases lining up with TRBD1. V was clipped by 1 base and J by 6 bases; unmatched bases: 12. CDR1 and CDR2 (germline): SGDLS, YYNGEE. The CDR3 length is 17 residues. CDR3 residues: CASSVSRTGAFAGELFF. The CDR3 nucleotides are TGTGCCAGCAGCGTATCGCGAACAGGGGCCTTTGCCGGGGAGCTGTTTTTT.

This clonotype appeared a few times. The J gene is TRBJ2-4, the V gene TRBV20-1, with 9 bases that match TRBD2. V was clipped by 3 bases and J by 5 bases; unmatched bases: 8. The CDR3 loop spans 15 amino acids. Germline CDR1 and CDR2: DFQATT and SNEGSKA (reference sequence). The CDR3 sequence: CSASLLAGPQNIQYF. The CDR3 DNA reads TGCAGTGCTAGTCTGCTAGCGGGACCGCAAAACATTCAGTACTTC.

This clonotype was recorded a few times. The CDR3 DNA reads as TGTGCCAGCTCACCGGACAGGGGGCTGCAAGAGCAGTACTTC. Amino acid sequence: CASSPDRGLQEQYF. This chain uses TRBV18 with TRBJ2-7; 11 bases map to TRBD1. V dropped 3 bases and J dropped 7; count of bases not matched to a gene: 5. Germline loops: CDR1 KGHSH, CDR2 LQKENI. The CDR3 sequence is 14 residues long. The full variable domain, rest sourced from reference TRBV18 and TRBJ2-7, is NAGVMQNPRHLVRRRGQEARLRCSPMKGHSHVYWYRQLPEEGLKFMVYLQKENIIDESGMPKERFSAEFPKEGPSILRIQQVVRGDSAAYFCASSPDRGLQEQYFGPGTRLTVT.

This rearrangement joins TRBV10-3 to TRBJ1-1; no clear D gene. The CDR3 spans 13 residues. Trimming took 4 bases from V and 1 from J, leaving 7 bases between them. CDR1 and CDR2 from the germline V gene are ENHRY and SYGVKD. The CDR3 nucleotides read TGTGCCATCAGTGCTACAGAGAACACTGAAGCTTTCTTT. This gives the protein CAISATENTEAFF.

J is TRBJ2-2 and V is TRBV11-3; tentatively, D is TRBD1 or TRBD2 (5 bases each). CDR1 and CDR2 (germline): SGHNT, YENEEA. V lost 6 bases to trimming and J lost 3 bases, with 14 bases between them. This CDR3 is 15 amino acids long. The CDR3 DNA sequence: TGTGCCAGCAGTTTCCGGGACGGCTACACCGGGGAGCTGTTTTTT. Translation gives CASSFRDGYTGELFF.

This clonotype has only one observation. The chain combines TRBV20-1 with TRBJ2-5; D is possibly TRBD2 (6 bases). The length of the CDR3 is 14 residues. CDR1 and CDR2 (germline): DFQATT, SNEGSKA (reference sequence). The germline V and J ends were trimmed by 6 bases and 1 base, with 15 bases remaining between them. The CDR3 nucleotides are TGCAGTGCCGGAGGAGGGGCAGGCCAAGAGACCCAGTACTTC. It encodes CSAGGGAGQETQYF.

This clonotype was detected a few times. The chain employs TRBV9 and TRBJ1-1; tentatively, D is TRBD1 (6 bases). The V gene lost 0 bases and the J gene lost 1 base, with 10 bases spanning the gap. Germline V CDR1 and CDR2: SGDLS, YYNGEE. CDR3 size: 15 residues. This CDR3 is CASSVEGGANTEAFF. In DNA, the CDR3 is TGTGCCAGCAGCGTAGAGGGGGGTGCGAACACTGAAGCTTTCTTT.

This clonotype was detected a few times. The rearrangement uses TRBV25-1 and TRBJ1-4, with no clear D. There are 15 residues in the CDR3. The germline V and J ends were trimmed by 4 bases and 4 bases, with 13 bases remaining between them. Germline values: CDR1 MGHDK, CDR2 SYGVNS. CDR3 DNA: TGTGCCAGCAGTGCGAATTTGGGCTATAATGAAAAACTGTTTTTT. It yields the protein CASSANLGYNEKLFF.

V gene TRBV9 combines with J gene TRBJ2-7; D is ambiguous. The germline V and J ends were trimmed by 0 bases and 3 bases, with 13 bases remaining between them. Germline CDR1 SGDLS, CDR2 YYNGEE. The CDR3 spans 15 residues. CDR3 amino acids: CASSVGQTPYYEQYF. The CDR3 region has the DNA TGTGCCAGCAGCGTAGGACAAACCCCTTACTACGAGCAGTACTTC.

The V and J genes are TRBV7-2 and TRBJ2-5; D may be TRBD1 (5 bases). CDR3 length: 14 residues. Trimming stripped 5 bases from V and 2 bases from J, with 12 bases between. Germline values: CDR1 SGHTA, CDR2 FQGNSA. The CDR3 is CASSLGHQQETQYF. Written as DNA, the CDR3 is TGTGCCAGCAGCCTAGGACACCAACAAGAGACCCAGTACTTC.

The rearrangement uses TRBV5-1 and TRBJ2-2; D unresolved. Germline V gives CDR1 SGHRS, CDR2 YFSETQ. CDR3 length: 15 residues. V shed 0 bases and J shed 1 base, with 7 bases lying between them. The CDR3 bases are TGCGCCAGCAGCTTGGCTGCCCGGAACACCGGGGAGCTGTTTTTT. Translated, it gives CASSLAARNTGELFF.